This T cell receptor beta chain was identified during a study of T cells in Graves' hyperthyroidism and ophthalmopathy. Study-level background: Peripheral blood was acquired at first diagnosis, ahead of any therapy whatsoever.

This clonotype occurred many times. Patients affected by ophthalmopathy presented a Clinical Activity Score of at least 3, a NOSPECS grade of at least 4, and disease duration below 3 months. V was clipped by 5 bases and J by 1 base, with 10 bases between them. Germline CDR1 SNHLY, CDR2 FYNNEI. This CDR3 comprises 14 residues. Amplification of TCR beta CDR3 regions used RNA as the template. The TCR CDR3 was amplified in a first-round RT-PCR using the HTBI primer set. Each CDR3 protein is one row after TCRdb ran MiXCR on the multiplex PCR reads. The sample shows under 500,000 distinct CDR3 sequences, around an eighth of them seen only once.

This chain connects TRBV2 to TRBJ2-3, with D perhaps assigned TRBD1 or TRBD2 (5 bases each). This sequence was found in a man between 45 and 60 years old with Graves' ophthalmopathy. Sequencing was performed on blood. CDR3 sequence reads: CASSRDQRTDTQYF. The CDR3 DNA follows: TGTGCCAGCAGTAGGGACCAGCGCACAGATACGCAGTATTTT.